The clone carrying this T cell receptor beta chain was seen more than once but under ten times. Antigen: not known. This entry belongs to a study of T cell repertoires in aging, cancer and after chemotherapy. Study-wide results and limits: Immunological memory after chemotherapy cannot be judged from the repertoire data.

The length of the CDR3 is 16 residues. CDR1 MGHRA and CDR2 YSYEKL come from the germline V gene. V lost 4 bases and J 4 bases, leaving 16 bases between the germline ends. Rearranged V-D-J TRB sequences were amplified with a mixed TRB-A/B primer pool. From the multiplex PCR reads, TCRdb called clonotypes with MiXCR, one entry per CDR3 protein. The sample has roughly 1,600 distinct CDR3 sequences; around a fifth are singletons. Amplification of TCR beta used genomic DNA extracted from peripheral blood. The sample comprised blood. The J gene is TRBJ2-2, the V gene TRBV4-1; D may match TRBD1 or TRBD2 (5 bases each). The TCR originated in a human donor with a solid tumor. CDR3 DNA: TGCGCCAGCAGCCCCCCCTACCGGGGCACCACCGGGGAGCTGTTTTTT. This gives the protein CASSPPYRGTTGELFF.